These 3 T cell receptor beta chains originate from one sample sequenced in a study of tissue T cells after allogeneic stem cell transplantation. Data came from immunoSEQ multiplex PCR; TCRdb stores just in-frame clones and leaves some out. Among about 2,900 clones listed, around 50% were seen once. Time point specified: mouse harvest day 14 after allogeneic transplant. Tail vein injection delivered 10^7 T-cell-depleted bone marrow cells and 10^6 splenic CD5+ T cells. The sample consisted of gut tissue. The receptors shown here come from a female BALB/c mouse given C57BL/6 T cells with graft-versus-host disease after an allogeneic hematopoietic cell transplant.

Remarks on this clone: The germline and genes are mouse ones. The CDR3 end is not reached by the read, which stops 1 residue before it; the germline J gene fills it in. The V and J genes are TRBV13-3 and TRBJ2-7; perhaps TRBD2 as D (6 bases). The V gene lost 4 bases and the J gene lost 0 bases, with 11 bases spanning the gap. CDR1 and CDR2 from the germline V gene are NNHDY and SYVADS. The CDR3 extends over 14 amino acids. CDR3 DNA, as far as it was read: TGTGCCAGCAGTCCTGGGGCCCTCTCCTATGAACAGTAC. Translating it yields CASSPGALSYEQY. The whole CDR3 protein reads CASSPGALSYEQYF.

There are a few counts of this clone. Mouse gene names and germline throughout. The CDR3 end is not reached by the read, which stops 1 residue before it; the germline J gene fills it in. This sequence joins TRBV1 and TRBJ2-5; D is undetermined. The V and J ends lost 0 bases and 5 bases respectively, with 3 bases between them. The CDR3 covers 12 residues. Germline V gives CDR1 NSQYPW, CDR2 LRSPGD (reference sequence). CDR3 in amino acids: CTCSADSDTQYF. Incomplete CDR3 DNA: TGCACCTGCAGTGCAGATTCAGACACCCAGTAC.

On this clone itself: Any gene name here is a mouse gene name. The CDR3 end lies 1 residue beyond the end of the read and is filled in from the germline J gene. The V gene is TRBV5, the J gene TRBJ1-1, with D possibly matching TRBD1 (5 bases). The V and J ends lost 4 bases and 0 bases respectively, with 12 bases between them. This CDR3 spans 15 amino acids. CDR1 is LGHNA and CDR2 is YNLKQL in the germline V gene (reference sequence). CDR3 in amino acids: CASSLQGGANTEVFF. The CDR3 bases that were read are TGTGCCAGCAGCCTCCAGGGAGGGGCAAACACAGAAGTCTTC.